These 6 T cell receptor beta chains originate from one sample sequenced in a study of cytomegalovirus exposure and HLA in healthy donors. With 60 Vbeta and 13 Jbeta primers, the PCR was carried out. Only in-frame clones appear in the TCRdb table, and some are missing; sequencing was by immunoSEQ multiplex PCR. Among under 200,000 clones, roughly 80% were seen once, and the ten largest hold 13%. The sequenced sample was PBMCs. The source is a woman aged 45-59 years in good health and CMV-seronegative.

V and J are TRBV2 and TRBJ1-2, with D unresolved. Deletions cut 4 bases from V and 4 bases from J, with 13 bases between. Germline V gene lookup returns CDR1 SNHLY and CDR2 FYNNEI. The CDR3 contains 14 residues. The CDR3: CASSVDTDSYGYTF. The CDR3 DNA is TGTGCCAGCAGTGTCGATACTGATAGCTATGGCTACACCTTC. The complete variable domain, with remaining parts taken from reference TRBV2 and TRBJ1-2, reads EPEVTQTPSHQVTQMGQEVILRCVPISNHLYFYWYRQILGQKVEFLVSFYNNEISEKSEIFDDQFSVERPDGSNFTLKIRSTKLEDSAMYFCASSVDTDSYGYTFGSGTRLTVV.

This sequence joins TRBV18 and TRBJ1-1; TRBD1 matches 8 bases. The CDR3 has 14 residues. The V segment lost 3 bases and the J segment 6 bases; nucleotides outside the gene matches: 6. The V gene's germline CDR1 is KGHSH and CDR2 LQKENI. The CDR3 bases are TGTGCCAGCTCACCCTTCAGGGGGCATTCTGAAGCTTTCTTT. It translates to CASSPFRGHSEAFF.

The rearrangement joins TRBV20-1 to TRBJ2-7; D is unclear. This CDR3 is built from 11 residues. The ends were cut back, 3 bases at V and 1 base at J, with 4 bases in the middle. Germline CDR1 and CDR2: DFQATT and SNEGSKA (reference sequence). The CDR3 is CSASGSYEQYF. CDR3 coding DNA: TGCAGTGCTAGCGGGTCCTACGAGCAGTACTTC.

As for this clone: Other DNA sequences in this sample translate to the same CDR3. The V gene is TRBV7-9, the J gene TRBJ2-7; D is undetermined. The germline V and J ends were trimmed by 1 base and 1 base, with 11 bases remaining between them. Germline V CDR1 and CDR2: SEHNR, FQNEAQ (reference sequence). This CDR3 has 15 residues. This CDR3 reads CASSLGGSYSYEQYF. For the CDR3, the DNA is TGTGCCAGCAGCTTAGGCGGCAGCTATTCCTACGAGCAGTACTTC.

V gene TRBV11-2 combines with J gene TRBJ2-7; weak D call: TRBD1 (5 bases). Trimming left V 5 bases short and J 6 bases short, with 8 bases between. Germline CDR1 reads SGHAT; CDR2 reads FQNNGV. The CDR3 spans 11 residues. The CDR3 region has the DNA TGTGCCAGCAGCATACAGGTCGAGCAGTACTTC. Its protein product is CASSIQVEQYF.

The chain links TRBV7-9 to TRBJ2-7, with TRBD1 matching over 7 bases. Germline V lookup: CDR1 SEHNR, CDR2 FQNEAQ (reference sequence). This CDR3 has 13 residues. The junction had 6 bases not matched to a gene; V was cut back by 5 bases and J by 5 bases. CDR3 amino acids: CASSHDRVDEQYF. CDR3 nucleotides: TGTGCCAGCAGCCATGACAGGGTTGACGAGCAGTACTTC.